A single sample is the source of the 21 T cell receptor beta chains below, sequenced in a study of CD8+CD57+ T cells in acquired aplastic anemia. Investigators profiled TCR beta VDJ and CDR3 from genomic DNA template. One entry per CDR3 protein, called by TCRdb with MiXCR from the reads. Of just over 400,000 distinct CDR3 sequences in the sample, just under 70% were seen once. The sample consisted of sorted CD4+, CD8+, or CD8+CD57+ T cells (not recorded which) from PBMCs. The receptors originated from a human donor in good health, serving as a control.

This chain connects TRBV25-1 to TRBJ2-7; D is perhaps TRBD1 (6 bases). Trimming took 3 bases from V and 4 from J, leaving 16 bases between them. There are 15 residues in the CDR3. Looked up from germline, CDR1 is MGHDK and CDR2 is SYGVNS. CDR3 region: CASSDPHRVKYEQYF. The CDR3 region has the DNA TGTGCCAGCAGTGACCCCCACAGGGTGAAGTACGAGCAGTACTTC.

This clonotype was counted between two and nine times. This chain links TRBV10-1 with TRBJ2-7; 12 nucleotides match TRBD2. The length of the CDR3 is 19 residues. Germline V CDR1 and CDR2: WNHNN, SYGVQD (reference sequence). With 4 bases clipped from V and 5 bases from J, the junction kept 18 bases outside the gene matches. The CDR3 region has the DNA TGCGCCAGCAGTGCCAACGGACTAGCGGGGCTTGGGTTGATCCACGAGCAGTACTTC. As protein: CASSANGLAGLGLIHEQYF.

Worth noting for this clonotype: A clone one base away is much larger, so this may be a read error. The chain recombines TRBV7-6 with TRBJ2-5; D call uncertain. The CDR3 loop spans 13 amino acids. Between the trimmed V and J ends, which lost 1 base and 4 bases, there was a span of 7 bases. Germline loops: CDR1 SGHVS, CDR2 FNYEAQ. The CDR3 loop reads CASSLVPGETQYF. As DNA, the CDR3 is TGTGCCAGCAGCTTAGTCCCGGGAGAGACCCAGTACTTC.

As to this clonotype: One end of the junction is discordant with germline, which a read error may explain. The gene calls are TRBV2 and TRBJ2-7, with D perhaps TRBD2 (5 bases). CDR3 size: 16 residues. Germline V lookup: CDR1 SNHLY, CDR2 FYNNEI. CDR3 bases: TGTGCCAGCAGGCAACGTGCGGGCTCGGATGGCTACACGTTGTGTTTC. It specifies CASRQRAGSDGYTLCF.

This clonotype occurred many times. This chain connects TRBV20-1 to TRBJ2-2, with D unresolved. Trimming stripped 6 bases from V and 4 bases from J, with 9 bases between. Germline V gene data show CDR1 as DFQATT and CDR2 as SNEGSKA (reference sequence). This CDR3 is 12 amino acids long. CDR3 nucleotide sequence: TGCAGTGCAGGGTCTACCACCGGGGAGCTGTTTTTT. Protein: CSAGSTTGELFF.

This chain uses TRBV20-1 with TRBJ2-3, with 15 bases that match TRBD2. CDR1 and CDR2 (germline): DFQATT, SNEGSKA (reference sequence). This CDR3 spans 14 amino acids. Trimming took 5 bases from V and 6 from J; bases not matched to a gene: 3. The CDR3 coding sequence is TGCAGTGCTTGGACTAGCGGGGGGGGGGATACGCAGTATTTT. Its translation: CSAWTSGGGDTQYF.

The chain has TRBV7-2 and TRBJ2-3; D is undetermined. The germline V gene has CDR1 SGHTA and CDR2 FQGNSA. V gave up 6 bases and J gave up 3 bases, with 7 bases separating them. The CDR3 is 12 amino acids. The CDR3 here is CASRPETDTQYF. The CDR3 region has the DNA TGTGCCAGCAGGCCAGAGACAGATACGCAGTATTTT.

V and J are TRBV12-5 and TRBJ2-5; TRBD2 matches at 9 bases. Trimming removed 6 bases from V and 5 bases from J; junction bases left unmatched: 10. From germline, CDR1 is LGHNT and CDR2 FRNRAP. The CDR3 runs to 15 residues. The CDR3 protein is CASGKPGLASETQYF. The CDR3 coding sequence is TGTGCTAGTGGCAAACCGGGACTAGCATCCGAGACCCAGTACTTC.

This clonotype was seen many times. V gene TRBV3-1 combines with J gene TRBJ2-7, with D possibly called TRBD1 or TRBD2 (5 bases each). The CDR3 sequence is 17 residues long. Trimming took 3 bases from V and 3 from J, leaving 21 bases between them. Germline CDR1 LGHDT, CDR2 YNNKEL (reference sequence). CDR3 loop: CASSQSLGTSSRYEQYF. The DNA of the CDR3 is TGTGCCAGCAGCCAGTCACTGGGGACCTCCTCTCGCTACGAGCAGTACTTC.

This chain connects TRBV6-6 to TRBJ1-1; D perhaps matches TRBD1 (5 bases). V dropped 7 bases and J dropped 4 bases, with 10 bases sitting between them. Germline CDR1 MNHNY, CDR2 SVGAGI (reference sequence). The CDR3 length is 12 residues. The CDR3 DNA follows: TGTGCCAGCATGGGGGTCGGCACTGAAGCTTTCTTT. It yields the protein CASMGVGTEAFF.

About this clonotype: One end of the junction does not line up with germline, which may come from a read error. The chain has TRBV7-9 and TRBJ1-6; 11 positions agree with TRBD1. The CDR3 length is 15 residues. Germline lookup yields CDR1 SEHNR and CDR2 FQNEAQ (reference sequence). CDR3 nucleotides: TGCGCCAGCAGCCCGGACAGGGGGCCTCGTTCCCACGTCCACTTT. Protein sequence: CASSPDRGPRSHVHF.

About this clonotype itself: An end of the junction differs from the germline gene, which may be a read error. V is TRBV7-2 and J is TRBJ1-5, with no clear D. The CDR3 runs 14 residues. The V gene's germline CDR1 is SGHTA and CDR2 FQGNSA. The CDR3 sequence: CASSLDRSKQPQHF. The CDR3 bases are TGCGCCAGCAGCTTGGATCGCAGTAAGCAGCCCCAGCATTTT.

This clonotype has a count of ten or more. The genes are TRBV7-2 and TRBJ1-3; D is perhaps TRBD1 (5 bases). Germline V gives CDR1 SGHTA, CDR2 FQGNSA. V was trimmed by 4 bases and J by 2 bases, leaving 12 bases between them. There are 15 residues in the CDR3. The CDR3 sequence: CASSSRTDTGNTIYF. The CDR3 DNA sequence: TGTGCCAGCAGCTCGAGGACGGACACTGGAAACACCATATATTTT.

This chain uses TRBV7-9 with TRBJ2-7, with TRBD2 as a possible D gene (5 bases). Germline CDR1 is SEHNR and CDR2 is FQNEAQ (reference sequence). The CDR3 totals 15 residues. V was cut by 5 bases and J by 2 bases, with 16 bases left in between. CDR3 coding DNA: TGTGCCAGCAGCCCTACGGCACTAGTCACCTACGAGCAGTACTTC. Translated, it gives CASSPTALVTYEQYF.

The chain uses TRBV9 and TRBJ2-7; D is unclear. This CDR3 is 14 amino acids long. Germline V gives CDR1 SGDLS, CDR2 YYNGEE. Trimming removed 2 bases at V and 3 bases at J, with 12 bases between. Here the CDR3 reads CASSVSLLLYEQYF. In nucleotides, the CDR3 is TGTGCCAGCAGCGTGTCGCTACTACTCTACGAGCAGTACTTC. The full variable domain, completed using reference TRBV9 and TRBJ2-7, is DSGVTQTPKHLITATGQRVTLRCSPRSGDLSVYWYQQSLDQGLQFLIQYYNGEERAKGNILERFSAQQFPDLHSELNLSSLELGDSALYFCASSVSLLLYEQYFGPGTRLTVT.

This clonotype was seen once. The missing conserved phenylalanine or tryptophan at the end of this CDR3 makes a read error likely. The DNA is left out, because the CDR3 cannot be placed on it with certainty; the CDR3 is given as TCRdb lists it. This rearrangement joins TRBV9 to TRBJ2-7; the D call in the table, TRBD1, was not verified against the DNA. The CDR3 numbers 13 amino acids, ends counted. CDR1 is SGDLS, CDR2 YYNGEE, per germline. This CDR3 reads CASSSIGGATGDL.

The chain links TRBV29-1 to TRBJ2-1; TRBD2 matches at 9 bases. The CDR3 totals 14 residues. The germline V gene has CDR1 SQVTM and CDR2 ANQGSEA. Trimming cost V 6 bases and J 1 base; bases outside gene matches: 4. In nucleotides, the CDR3 is TGCAGCGTCAGCGGGAGGCTTTCCTACAATGAGCAGTTCTTC. Translating it yields CSVSGRLSYNEQFF.

J is TRBJ2-1 and V is TRBV7-2; D remains unclear. CDR1 is SGHTA, CDR2 FQGNSA, per germline. Trimming removed 1 base at V and 15 bases at J, with 22 bases between. The CDR3 extends over 15 amino acids. The CDR3 nucleotides read TGTGCCAGCAGCTTAGTCGTGGAGACTGACAATGACCTGTTCTTC. This encodes CASSLVVETDNDLFF.

For this clonotype: The junction departs from the called germline gene at one end, perhaps through a read error. The chain recombines TRBV7-8 with TRBJ1-2; 10 bases agree with TRBD1. The CDR3 has 14 residues. Germline V lookup: CDR1 SGHVS, CDR2 FQNEAQ. The CDR3 region has the DNA TGTGCCAGCAGCTTAGCGCCGGGACAGGGGAACACTGAATTC. Amino acids: CASSLAPGQGNTEF.

V is TRBV9 and J is TRBJ1-2; maybe TRBD1 (5 bases). This CDR3 is built from 14 residues. The V gene's germline CDR1 is SGDLS and CDR2 YYNGEE. Trimming left V 5 bases short and J 12 bases short, with 23 bases between. The chain's CDR3 is CASRDTGTGQGDTF. The CDR3 DNA is TGTGCCAGCAGGGACACCGGGACCGGGCAGGGTGACACCTTC.

The table lists this clonotype with a few counts. The chain uses TRBV2 and TRBJ1-2; TRBD1 matches at 8 bases. The CDR3 extends over 14 amino acids. V shed 3 bases, J shed 8 bases, and the junction held 8 bases outside the gene matches. CDR1 is SNHLY, CDR2 FYNNEI, per germline. The DNA of the CDR3 is TGTGCCAGCAGTGAGGCAAACAGGGGGGGCGGCTACACCTTC. Protein product: CASSEANRGGGYTF.